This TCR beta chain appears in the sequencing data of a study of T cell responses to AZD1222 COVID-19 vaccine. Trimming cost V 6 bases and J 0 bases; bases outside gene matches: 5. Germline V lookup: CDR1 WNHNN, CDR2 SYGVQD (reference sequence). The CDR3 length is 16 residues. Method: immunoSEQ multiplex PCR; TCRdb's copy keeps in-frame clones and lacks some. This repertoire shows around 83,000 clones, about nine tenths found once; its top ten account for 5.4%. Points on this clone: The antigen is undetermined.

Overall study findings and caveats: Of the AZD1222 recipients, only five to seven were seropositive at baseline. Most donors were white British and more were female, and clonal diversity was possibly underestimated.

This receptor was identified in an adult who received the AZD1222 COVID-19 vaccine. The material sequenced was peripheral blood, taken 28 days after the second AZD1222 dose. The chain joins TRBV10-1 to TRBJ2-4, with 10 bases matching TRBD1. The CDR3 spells CASSQGQGTAKNIQYF. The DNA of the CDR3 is TGCGCCAGCAGCCAGGGACAGGGGACAGCCAAAAACATTCAGTACTTC.